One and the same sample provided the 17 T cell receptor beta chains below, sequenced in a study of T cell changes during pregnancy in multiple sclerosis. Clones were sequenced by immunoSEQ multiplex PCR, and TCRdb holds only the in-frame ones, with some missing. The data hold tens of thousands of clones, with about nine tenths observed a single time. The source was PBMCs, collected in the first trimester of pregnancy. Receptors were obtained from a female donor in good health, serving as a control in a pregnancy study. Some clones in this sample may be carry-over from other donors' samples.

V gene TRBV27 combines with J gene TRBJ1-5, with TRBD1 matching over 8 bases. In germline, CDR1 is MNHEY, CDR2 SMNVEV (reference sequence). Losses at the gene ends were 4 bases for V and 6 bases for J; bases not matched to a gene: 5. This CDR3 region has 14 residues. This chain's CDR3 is CASSSRQGSQPQHF. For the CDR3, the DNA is TGTGCCAGCAGTTCTCGACAGGGGAGTCAGCCCCAGCATTTT.

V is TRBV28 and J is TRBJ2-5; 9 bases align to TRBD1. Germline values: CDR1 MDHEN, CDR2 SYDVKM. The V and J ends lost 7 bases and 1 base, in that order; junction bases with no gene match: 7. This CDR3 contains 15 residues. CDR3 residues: CASTRPGQGQETQYF. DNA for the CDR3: TGTGCCAGCACCCGACCGGGACAGGGCCAAGAGACCCAGTACTTC.

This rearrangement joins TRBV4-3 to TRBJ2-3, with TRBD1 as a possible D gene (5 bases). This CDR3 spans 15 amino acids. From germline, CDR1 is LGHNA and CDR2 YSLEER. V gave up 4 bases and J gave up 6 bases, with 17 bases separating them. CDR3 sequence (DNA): TGCGCCAGCAGCCGAGAGACTCCCAAGGGGGATACGCAGTATTTT. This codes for CASSRETPKGDTQYF.

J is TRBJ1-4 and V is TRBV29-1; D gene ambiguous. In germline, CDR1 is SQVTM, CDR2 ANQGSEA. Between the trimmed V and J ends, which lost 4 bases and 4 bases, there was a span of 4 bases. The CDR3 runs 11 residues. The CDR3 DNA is TGCAGCGTTGTTAGTAATGAAAAACTGTTTTTT. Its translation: CSVVSNEKLFF. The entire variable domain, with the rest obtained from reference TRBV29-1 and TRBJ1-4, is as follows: SAVISQKPSRDICQRGTSLTIQCQVDSQVTMMFWYRQQPGQSLTLIATANQGSEATYESGFVIDKFPISRPNLTFSTLTVSNMSPEDSSIYLCSVVSNEKLFFGSGTQLSVL.

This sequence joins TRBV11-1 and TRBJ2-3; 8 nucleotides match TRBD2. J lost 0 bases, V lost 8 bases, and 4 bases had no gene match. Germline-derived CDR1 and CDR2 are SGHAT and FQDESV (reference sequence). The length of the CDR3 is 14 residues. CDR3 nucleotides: TGTGCCAGCCGTGCTAGCGGGAGCACAGATACGCAGTATTTT. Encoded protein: CASRASGSTDTQYF.

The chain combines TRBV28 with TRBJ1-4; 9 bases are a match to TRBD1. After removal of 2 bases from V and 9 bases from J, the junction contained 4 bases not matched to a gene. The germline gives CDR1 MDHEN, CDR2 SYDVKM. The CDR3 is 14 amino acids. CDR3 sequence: CASSLTGGRKKLFF. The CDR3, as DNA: TGTGCCAGCAGTTTAACAGGGGGCAGGAAAAAACTGTTTTTT.

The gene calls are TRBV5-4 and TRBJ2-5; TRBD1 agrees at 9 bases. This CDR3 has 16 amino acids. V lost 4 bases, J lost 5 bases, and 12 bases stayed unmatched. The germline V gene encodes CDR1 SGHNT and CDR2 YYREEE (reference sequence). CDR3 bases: TGTGCCAGCAGCCCGGCAGGGGACAGGGTTAGGGAGACCCAGTACTTC. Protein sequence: CASSPAGDRVRETQYF.

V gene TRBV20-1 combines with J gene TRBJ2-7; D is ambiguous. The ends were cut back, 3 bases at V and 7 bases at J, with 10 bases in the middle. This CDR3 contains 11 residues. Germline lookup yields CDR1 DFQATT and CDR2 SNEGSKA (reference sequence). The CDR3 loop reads CSASFLFEQYF. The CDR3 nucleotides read TGCAGTGCTAGTTTTTTATTTGAGCAGTACTTC.

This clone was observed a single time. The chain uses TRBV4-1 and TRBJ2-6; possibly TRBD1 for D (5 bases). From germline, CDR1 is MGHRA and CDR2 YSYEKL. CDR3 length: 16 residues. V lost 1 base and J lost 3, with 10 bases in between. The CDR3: CASSQARDLGANVLTF. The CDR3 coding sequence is TGCGCCAGCAGCCAAGCCAGGGATCTTGGGGCCAACGTCCTGACTTTC.

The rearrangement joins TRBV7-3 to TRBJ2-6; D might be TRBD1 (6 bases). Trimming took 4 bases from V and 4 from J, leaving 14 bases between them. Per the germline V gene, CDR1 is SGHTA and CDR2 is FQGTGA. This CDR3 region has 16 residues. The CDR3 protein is CASSSQGQSGANVLTF. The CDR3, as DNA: TGTGCCAGCAGCTCCCAGGGACAATCCGGGGCCAACGTCCTGACTTTC.

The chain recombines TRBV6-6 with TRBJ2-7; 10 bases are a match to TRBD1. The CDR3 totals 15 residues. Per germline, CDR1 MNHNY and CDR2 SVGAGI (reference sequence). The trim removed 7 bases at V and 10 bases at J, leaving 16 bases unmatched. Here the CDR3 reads CASNPGQGDADPQYF. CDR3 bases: TGTGCCAGCAACCCAGGACAGGGGGACGCCGACCCTCAGTACTTC.

The CDR3 DNA follows: TGTGCCAGCACCATCGGGGTCCCCCGGGCGAACACTGAAGCTTTCTTT. The encoded protein is CASTIGVPRANTEAFF. The chain carries TRBV7-6 and TRBJ1-1; D is undetermined. V gave up 7 bases and J gave up 1 base, with 19 bases separating them. The CDR3 contains 16 residues. Looked up from germline, CDR1 is SGHVS and CDR2 is FNYEAQ.

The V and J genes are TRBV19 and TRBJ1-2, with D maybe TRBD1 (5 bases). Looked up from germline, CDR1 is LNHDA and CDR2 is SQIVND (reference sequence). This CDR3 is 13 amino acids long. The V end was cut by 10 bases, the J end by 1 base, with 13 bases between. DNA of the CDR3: TGTGCCACTCCTACGACAGATAACTATGGCTACACCTTC. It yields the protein CATPTTDNYGYTF. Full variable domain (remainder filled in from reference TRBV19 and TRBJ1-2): DGGITQSPKYLFRKEGQNVTLSCEQNLNHDAMYWYRQDPGQGLRLIYYSQIVNDFQKGDIAEGYSVSREKKESFPLTVTSAQKNPTAFYLCATPTTDNYGYTFGSGTRLTVV.

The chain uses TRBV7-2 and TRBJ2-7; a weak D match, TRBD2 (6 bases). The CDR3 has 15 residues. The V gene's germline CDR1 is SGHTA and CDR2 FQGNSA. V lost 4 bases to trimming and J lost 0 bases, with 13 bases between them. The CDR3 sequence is CASSSSGTLSYEQYF. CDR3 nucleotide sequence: TGTGCCAGCAGCTCCTCCGGGACTCTCTCCTACGAGCAGTACTTC. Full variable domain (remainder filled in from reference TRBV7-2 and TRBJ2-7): GAGVSQSPSNKVTEKGKDVELRCDPISGHTALYWYRQSLGQGLEFLIYFQGNSAPDKSGLPSDRFSAERTGGSVSTLTIQRTQQEDSAVYLCASSSSGTLSYEQYFGPGTRLTVT.

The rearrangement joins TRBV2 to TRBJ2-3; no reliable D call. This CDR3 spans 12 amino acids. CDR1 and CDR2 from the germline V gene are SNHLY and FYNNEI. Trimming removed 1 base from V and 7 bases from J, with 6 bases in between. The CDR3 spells CASSEVQNTQYF. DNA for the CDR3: TGTGCCAGCAGTGAAGTACAGAATACGCAGTATTTT.

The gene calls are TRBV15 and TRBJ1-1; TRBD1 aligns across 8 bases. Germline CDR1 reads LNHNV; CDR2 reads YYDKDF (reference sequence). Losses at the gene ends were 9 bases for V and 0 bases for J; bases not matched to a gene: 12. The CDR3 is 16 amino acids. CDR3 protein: CATVRSGGLMNTEAFF. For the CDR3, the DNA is TGTGCCACGGTCCGGTCAGGGGGCTTAATGAACACTGAAGCTTTCTTT.

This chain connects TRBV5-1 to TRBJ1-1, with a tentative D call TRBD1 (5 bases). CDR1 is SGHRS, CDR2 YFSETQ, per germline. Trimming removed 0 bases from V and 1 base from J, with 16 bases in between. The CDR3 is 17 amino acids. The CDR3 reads CASSLEVTGNRNTEAFF. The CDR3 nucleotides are TGCGCCAGCAGCTTGGAGGTCACAGGCAACCGGAACACTGAAGCTTTCTTT.